This TCR beta chain stems from a study of cytomegalovirus exposure and HLA in healthy donors. General study findings and limits: Later on, an analysis found that several of the most significant clusters appeared to be linked to common viral pathogens, which included parvovirus B19.

With 60 Vbeta and 13 Jbeta primers, the PCR was carried out. The protocol was immunoSEQ multiplex PCR, while the TCRdb copy is restricted to in-frame clones and leaves out a portion. The sample comprises just over 65,000 clones, about 81% of which are singletons, and around 7% rests with the top ten. Trimming left V 0 bases short and J 9 bases short, with 17 bases between. Germline CDR1 and CDR2: LNHNV and YYDKDF (reference sequence). The CDR3 runs to 15 residues. This clone appeared a few times. Its antigen remains unidentified. The receptor's source is a human donor in good health. The material sequenced was PBMCs. V usage is TRBV15 and J usage is TRBJ2-5, with a possible D match to TRBD1 (6 bases). The CDR3 protein is CATSRDKQGLDAQYF. In DNA form, the CDR3 reads TGTGCCACCAGCAGAGATAAACAGGGCCTGGATGCCCAGTACTTC.